Below are 24 T cell receptor beta chains sequenced from a single sample in a study of cytomegalovirus exposure and HLA in healthy donors. Using immunoSEQ multiplex PCR, the repertoire was profiled, and TCRdb retains in-frame clones only, with some absent. This table has approximately 150,000 clones, around nine tenths appearing once. The specimen sequenced was PBMCs. The source of these receptors is a young woman in good health and CMV-seronegative.

The CDR3 nucleotides are TGCGCCAGCAGCGCCCGGGACACTTACTATGGCTACACCTTC. This encodes CASSARDTYYGYTF. The V call is TRBV5-1, the J call TRBJ1-2; D may be TRBD1 (6 bases). The CDR3 covers 14 residues. Germline values: CDR1 SGHRS, CDR2 YFSETQ. The V end lost 4 bases, the J end lost 3 bases, and 13 bases lay between the germline ends.

The V gene is TRBV6-1, the J gene TRBJ2-7; 13 nucleotides match TRBD2. After removal of 4 bases from V and 4 bases from J, the junction contained 7 bases not matched to a gene. CDR1 and CDR2 (germline): MNHNS, SASEGT. This CDR3 is 16 amino acids long. The CDR3 reads CASSAVAGLAGYEQYF. The CDR3 coding sequence is TGTGCCAGCAGTGCCGTGGCGGGACTAGCGGGATACGAGCAGTACTTC.

The table lists this clone with a few counts. The chain uses TRBV15 and TRBJ2-1, with 10 bases aligning to TRBD2. J was trimmed by 4 bases and V by 1 base; bases with no gene match: 4. The CDR3 runs to 16 residues. Germline-derived CDR1 and CDR2 are LNHNV and YYDKDF (reference sequence). The CDR3 loop is CATSRASGGDYNEQFF. DNA of the CDR3: TGTGCCACCAGCAGAGCCAGCGGGGGGGATTACAATGAGCAGTTCTTC. The full variable domain, its missing parts supplied by reference TRBV15 and TRBJ2-1, is DAMVIQNPRYQVTQFGKPVTLSCSQTLNHNVMYWYQQKSSQAPKLLFHYYDKDFNNEADTPDNFQSRRPNTSFCFLDIRSPGLGDTAMYLCATSRASGGDYNEQFFGPGTRLTVL.

V usage is TRBV2 and J usage is TRBJ1-4, with 9 bases lining up with TRBD1. Germline-derived CDR1 and CDR2 are SNHLY and FYNNEI. Losses at the gene ends were 6 bases for V and 8 bases for J; bases not matched to a gene: 7. The CDR3 sequence is 14 residues long. CDR3 sequence reads: CASRITGGLEKLFF. The CDR3 DNA sequence: TGTGCCAGCAGAATCACAGGGGGCTTAGAAAAACTGTTTTTT.

The CDR3 protein is CASTRSGDSSYEQYF. In DNA form, the CDR3 reads TGTGCCAGCACCCGATCGGGGGATAGCTCCTACGAGCAGTACTTC. The genes are TRBV6-5 and TRBJ2-7; maybe TRBD2 (6 bases). Germline loops: CDR1 MNHEY, CDR2 SVGAGI. This CDR3 region has 15 residues. Trimming shortened V by 7 bases and J by 0 bases, and 16 bases separated the two germline ends.

Remarks on this clone: The junction differs from germline at one of its ends, possibly a read error. As DNA, the CDR3 is TGCAGCGTTGAAGATCTTGGGACTGCTCGCTACAGAGGTTGGATCTTC. It encodes CSVEDLGTARYRGWIF. The chain couples TRBV29-1 to TRBJ1-2; possible D gene TRBD1, 5 bases. Germline V CDR1 and CDR2: SQVTM, ANQGSEA. This CDR3 has 16 residues.

The chain recombines TRBV4-1 with TRBJ1-5; 9 bases are a match to TRBD1. Germline V gene data show CDR1 as MGHRA and CDR2 as YSYEKL. CDR3 size: 17 residues. V lost 5 bases, J lost 4 bases, and 12 bases stayed unmatched. CDR3 loop: CASSNLIGQGLNQPQHF. CDR3 in DNA: TGCGCCAGCAGCAACCTAATCGGACAGGGGTTAAATCAGCCCCAGCATTTT.

The gene calls are TRBV5-8 and TRBJ2-7; D gene ambiguous. V dropped 1 base and J dropped 5 bases, with 16 bases sitting between them. CDR3 length: 15 amino acids. From germline, CDR1 is SGHTS and CDR2 YDEGEE. The CDR3 protein is CASSLFVLSRHEQYF. The DNA for the CDR3 is TGTGCCAGCAGCTTGTTTGTTCTTAGTCGCCACGAGCAGTACTTC.

This chain joins TRBV5-1 and TRBJ2-5; 9 bases agree with TRBD1. V was pared by 4 bases and J by 4 bases, with 8 bases of the junction left unmatched. CDR1 is SGHRS and CDR2 is YFSETQ in the germline V gene. CDR3 size: 15 residues. This chain's CDR3 is CASSGGGTGPETQYF. CDR3 DNA: TGCGCCAGCAGCGGGGGGGGGACAGGGCCAGAGACCCAGTACTTC. The full variable domain, completed using reference TRBV5-1 and TRBJ2-5, is KAGVTQTPRYLIKTRGQQVTLSCSPISGHRSVSWYQQTPGQGLQFLFEYFSETQRNKGNFPGRFSGRQFSNSRSEMNVSTLELGDSALYLCASSGGGTGPETQYFGPGTRLLVL.

The sample holds one count of this clone. The chain employs TRBV15 and TRBJ2-3, with TRBD2 matching over 15 bases. CDR1 and CDR2 (germline): LNHNV, YYDKDF (reference sequence). V was pared by 4 bases and J by 0 bases, with 5 bases of the junction left unmatched. This CDR3 has 18 amino acids. CDR3 sequence (DNA): TGTGCCACCAGCACCTCCGGACTAGCGGGGGGGAGCACAGATACGCAGTATTTT. It encodes CATSTSGLAGGSTDTQYF.

The V gene is TRBV10-1, the J gene TRBJ2-1; tentative D call: TRBD2 (7 bases). The CDR3 sequence is 15 residues long. The V gene's germline CDR1 is WNHNN and CDR2 SYGVQD (reference sequence). The germline V and J ends were trimmed by 0 bases and 7 bases, with 13 bases remaining between them. The CDR3 loop reads CASSESRGAGNEQFF. The CDR3, as DNA: TGCGCCAGCAGTGAGTCCCGGGGGGCGGGGAATGAGCAGTTCTTC.

The chain combines TRBV4-3 with TRBJ2-3, with 9 nucleotides matching TRBD1. CDR1 LGHNA and CDR2 YSLEER come from the germline V gene. The V and J ends lost 1 base and 0 bases, in that order; junction bases with no gene match: 2. CDR3 length: 16 amino acids. This chain's CDR3 is CASSQVGQGSTDTQYF. As DNA, the CDR3 is TGCGCCAGCAGCCAAGTGGGACAGGGAAGCACAGATACGCAGTATTTT.

V usage is TRBV19 and J usage is TRBJ1-1; TRBD1 matches 12 bases. The germline V gene has CDR1 LNHDA and CDR2 SQIVND (reference sequence). The CDR3 consists of 17 residues. V was clipped by 5 bases and J by 1 base; unmatched bases: 8. The CDR3 spells CASSLTPGQGANTEAFF. The CDR3 nucleotides read TGTGCCAGTAGTCTGACCCCGGGACAGGGGGCGAACACTGAAGCTTTCTTT.

The rearrangement links TRBV27 to TRBJ2-3; 7 bases align to TRBD2. The germline V gene has CDR1 MNHEY and CDR2 SMNVEV (reference sequence). There are 16 residues in the CDR3. Trimming took 8 bases from V and 1 from J; bases not matched to a gene: 12. CDR3 bases: TGTGCCAGCTCCCTTGCCACTAGCGAACGCACAGATACGCAGTATTTT. Translated, it gives CASSLATSERTDTQYF.

The genes are TRBV7-2 and TRBJ2-7; D is possibly TRBD2 (5 bases). This CDR3 has 13 amino acids. Germline V gives CDR1 SGHTA, CDR2 FQGNSA. The V and J ends lost 5 bases and 4 bases respectively, with 12 bases between them. The CDR3 loop reads CASSQHTSYEQYF. The DNA of the CDR3 is TGTGCCAGCAGCCAACACACTAGTTACGAGCAGTACTTC.

This chain links TRBV5-1 with TRBJ2-7; 7 nucleotides align to TRBD1. With V trimmed by 4 bases and J by 4 bases, 8 bases remained unmatched. The CDR3 covers 14 residues. CDR1 and CDR2 (germline): SGHRS, YFSETQ. For the CDR3, the DNA is TGCGCCAGCAGCACACAGACAGGGTCTTACGAGCAGTACTTC. Translating it yields CASSTQTGSYEQYF.

The CDR3 loop is CASSPKPFRTTSTDTQYF. The CDR3 DNA is TGCGCCAGCAGCCCGAAACCATTCAGGACAACTAGCACAGATACGCAGTATTTT. The chain links TRBV4-1 to TRBJ2-3; tentative D call: TRBD1 (5 bases). Germline loops: CDR1 MGHRA, CDR2 YSYEKL. Trimming stripped 4 bases from V and 0 bases from J, with 20 bases between. The CDR3 has 18 amino acids.

The chain employs TRBV5-1 and TRBJ1-2; 7 nucleotides line up with TRBD1. The CDR3 covers 15 residues. Germline CDR1 reads SGHRS; CDR2 reads YFSETQ. Germline trimming cut 4 bases from V and 2 bases from J; bases unmatched to any gene: 8. The CDR3 DNA reads as TGCGCCAGCAGCCTATCGACAGGGTGGAACTATGGCTACACCTTC. Translating gives CASSLSTGWNYGYTF.

The V call is TRBV16, the J call TRBJ2-7, with a tentative D call TRBD1 (6 bases). Per the germline V gene, CDR1 is KGHSY and CDR2 is FQNENV. V was shortened by 0 bases and J by 3 bases, with 12 bases between the two germline ends. The CDR3 is made up of 15 amino acids. The CDR3 coding sequence is TGTGCCAGCAGCCAATCAAGAGGGGGTGGCTACGAGCAGTACTTC. This sequence encodes CASSQSRGGGYEQYF.

The CDR3 bases are TGTGCCTGGAGTGGGCAAGTATCCTATGGCTACACCTTC. It yields the protein CAWSGQVSYGYTF. The chain carries TRBV30 and TRBJ1-2; D unresolved. V was clipped by 1 base and J by 4 bases, with 10 bases between them. The germline CDR1 and CDR2 sequences are GTSNPN and SVGIG (reference sequence). CDR3 length: 13 amino acids.

This chain joins TRBV6-1 and TRBJ1-5; unclear D gene. This CDR3 has 14 amino acids. CDR1 MNHNS and CDR2 SASEGT come from the germline V gene. Trimming left V 4 bases short and J 0 bases short, with 7 bases between. The CDR3 DNA sequence: TGTGCCAGCAGTGGAGGGAATAGCAATCAGCCCCAGCATTTT. Residues: CASSGGNSNQPQHF.

This clone appeared a single time. V and J are TRBV27 and TRBJ1-6; 7 bases are shared with TRBD1. Germline CDR1 is MNHEY and CDR2 is SMNVEV (reference sequence). The CDR3 runs 14 residues. V gave up 8 bases and J gave up 7 bases; unmatched junction bases: 8. The CDR3 protein is CASGFRDSNSPLHF. The CDR3 DNA reads TGTGCCAGCGGCTTCCGGGACAGCAATTCACCCCTCCACTTT.

The chain combines TRBV6-6 with TRBJ2-1; 16 positions agree with TRBD2. Germline V CDR1 and CDR2: MNHNY, SVGAGI (reference sequence). V dropped 4 bases and J dropped 5; count of bases not matched to a gene: 2. The CDR3 runs to 16 residues. The chain's CDR3 is CASSSGLAGGHNEQFF. CDR3 DNA sequence: TGTGCCAGCAGTTCGGGACTAGCGGGGGGGCACAATGAGCAGTTCTTC.

V usage is TRBV6-5 and J usage is TRBJ2-1, with a possible D match to TRBD2 (7 bases). The CDR3 runs to 13 residues. Trimming removed 5 bases from V and 8 bases from J, with 13 bases in between. Germline V lookup: CDR1 MNHEY, CDR2 SVGAGI. CDR3 nucleotides: TGTGCCAGCAGTGGAACGGGGGGCGATGAGCAGTTCTTC. Encoded protein: CASSGTGGDEQFF.